The 17 T cell receptor beta chains given below trace back to one sample, sequenced in a study of blood T cell repertoires in COVID-19. Some clones are missing from TCRdb's copy, which holds only in-frame ones; the method was immunoSEQ multiplex PCR. The sample contains about 210,000 clones, about 91% of which appear only once. Sequencing was performed on peripheral blood. The source of these receptors is a woman in her thirties or forties with acute or convalescent COVID-19.

A single count supports this clone. V and J are TRBV10-1 and TRBJ2-2; 7 bases match TRBD2. The V segment lost 3 bases and the J segment 4 bases; nucleotides outside the gene matches: 5. CDR1 and CDR2 from the germline V gene are WNHNN and SYGVQD (reference sequence). This CDR3 has 15 residues. Written as DNA, the CDR3 is TGCGCCAGCAGTGATACCCGCGGGGGCACCGGGGAGCTGTTTTTT. It translates to CASSDTRGGTGELFF.

The chain carries TRBV6-5 and TRBJ1-5, with D possibly TRBD1 on 5 matching bases. There are 13 residues in the CDR3. Trimming took off 10 bases at V and 5 bases at J, with 15 bases between the two ends. Germline CDR1 is MNHEY and CDR2 is SVGAGI. The CDR3 bases are TGTGCCACCCAAGCAGGGATCCATCAGCCCCAGCATTTT. The encoded protein is CATQAGIHQPQHF.

This chain joins TRBV2 and TRBJ1-5; 7 nucleotides agree with TRBD1. Trimming cost V 4 bases and J 4 bases; bases outside gene matches: 4. CDR1 and CDR2 (germline): SNHLY, FYNNEI. This CDR3 region has 14 residues. The CDR3 DNA sequence: TGTGCCAGCAGTGTACAACAGGGGAATCAGCCCCAGCATTTT. Protein product: CASSVQQGNQPQHF.

The chain employs TRBV28 and TRBJ1-6; TRBD1 agrees at 11 bases. Germline V gene lookup returns CDR1 MDHEN and CDR2 SYDVKM. The CDR3 loop spans 15 amino acids. Losses at the gene ends were 8 bases for V and 7 bases for J; bases not matched to a gene: 7. CDR3 sequence: CASFQGTGGNSPLHF. DNA of the CDR3: TGTGCCAGCTTCCAGGGGACAGGGGGAAATTCACCCCTCCACTTT.

The CDR3 sequence: CASSFDRGEFNEQFF. The CDR3 DNA reads TGTGCCAGCAGCTTCGACAGGGGAGAGTTCAATGAGCAGTTCTTC. The chain combines TRBV7-3 with TRBJ2-1; 8 positions agree with TRBD1. Germline CDR1 is SGHTA and CDR2 is FQGTGA. After removal of 3 bases from V and 6 bases from J, the junction contained 7 bases not matched to a gene. CDR3 length: 15 amino acids.

The chain couples TRBV19 to TRBJ1-4; TRBD1 is a possible D gene (6 bases). This CDR3 is built from 14 residues. The germline V gene has CDR1 LNHDA and CDR2 SQIVND (reference sequence). The V and J ends lost 4 bases and 8 bases respectively, with 14 bases between them. The CDR3 DNA reads as TGTGCCAGTAGTACCGAAACAGGGTACGAAAAACTGTTTTTT. This translates into CASSTETGYEKLFF. Full variable domain (rest looked up from reference TRBV19 and TRBJ1-4): DGGITQSPKYLFRKEGQNVTLSCEQNLNHDAMYWYRQDPGQGLRLIYYSQIVNDFQKGDIAEGYSVSREKKESFPLTVTSAQKNPTAFYLCASSTETGYEKLFFGSGTQLSVL.

This clone was picked up one time. The V gene is TRBV2, the J gene TRBJ1-5; perhaps TRBD1 as D (5 bases). The CDR3 has 15 amino acids. The V end lost 3 bases, the J end lost 5 bases, and 14 bases lay between the germline ends. From germline, CDR1 is SNHLY and CDR2 FYNNEI. The CDR3 here is CASSDPRGDDQPQHF. The CDR3 DNA sequence: TGTGCCAGCAGTGACCCCCGGGGGGATGATCAGCCCCAGCATTTT.

The chain uses TRBV11-2 and TRBJ2-7; the D gene is possibly TRBD1 (6 bases). The CDR3 contains 15 residues. CDR1 is SGHAT and CDR2 is FQNNGV in the germline V gene. V was clipped by 0 bases and J by 3 bases, with 12 bases between them. CDR3 amino acids: CASSLDRNRVYEQYV. CDR3 coding DNA: TGTGCCAGCAGCTTAGATCGGAACAGGGTCTACGAGCAGTACGTC.

A single count supports this clone. V usage is TRBV2 and J usage is TRBJ2-5; D is unresolved. V dropped 3 bases and J dropped 5 bases, with 4 bases sitting between them. Per germline, CDR1 SNHLY and CDR2 FYNNEI. The CDR3 contains 11 residues. DNA of the CDR3: TGTGCCAGCAGTGAGAGGGAGACCCAGTACTTC. Amino acids: CASSERETQYF.

The genes are TRBV7-3 and TRBJ2-5; 7 nucleotides agree with TRBD2. V lost 6 bases and J lost 5; bases outside the gene matches: 9. Germline V gene lookup returns CDR1 SGHTA and CDR2 FQGTGA. CDR3 length: 14 residues. In DNA, the CDR3 is TGTGCCAGCAGGTCTAGCGGTCAAGGGGAGACCCAGTACTTC. Translation: CASRSSGQGETQYF.

V is TRBV4-1 and J is TRBJ1-4, with D maybe TRBD1 (5 bases). The length of the CDR3 is 15 residues. The germline V gene has CDR1 MGHRA and CDR2 YSYEKL. The V and J ends lost 1 base and 8 bases respectively, with 14 bases between them. The CDR3, as DNA: TGCGCCAGCAGCCAAGCGGGCGCCCAGGGAGAAAAACTGTTTTTT. Residues: CASSQAGAQGEKLFF.

The chain has TRBV7-6 and TRBJ1-4; 9 nucleotides align to TRBD1. CDR1 SGHVS and CDR2 FNYEAQ come from the germline V gene. This CDR3 spans 15 amino acids. J was trimmed by 8 bases and V by 1 base; bases with no gene match: 5. CDR3 DNA sequence: TGTGCCAGCAGCTTAGTGACAGGGGGGTTAGAAAAACTGTTTTTT. It specifies CASSLVTGGLEKLFF.

This chain uses TRBV9 with TRBJ1-1; TRBD1 agrees at 9 bases. J lost 1 base, V lost 3 bases, and 1 base had no gene match. This CDR3 contains 14 residues. CDR1 is SGDLS and CDR2 is YYNGEE in the germline V gene. The CDR3 DNA sequence: TGTGCCAGCAGCGGGACAGGGGAGAACACTGAAGCTTTCTTT. Translated: CASSGTGENTEAFF.

The V and J genes are TRBV11-2 and TRBJ1-2; D unresolved. V was pared by 2 bases and J by 5 bases, with 18 bases between. Germline CDR1 and CDR2: SGHAT and FQNNGV. The CDR3 contains 16 residues. CDR3 protein: CASSLKFGQREYGYTF. CDR3 DNA: TGTGCCAGCAGCTTAAAGTTCGGGCAGCGGGAATATGGCTACACCTTC.

The sample holds one count of this clone. The rearrangement links TRBV6-5 to TRBJ1-2; 11 bases match TRBD1. Germline V CDR1 and CDR2: MNHEY, SVGAGI. CDR3 length: 16 residues. The ends lost 2 bases at V and 6 bases at J; junction bases unmatched: 8. Written as DNA, the CDR3 is TGTGCCAGCAGTTACAGCTTGCAGGACAGGGGGCATGGCTACACCTTC. Encoded protein: CASSYSLQDRGHGYTF.

The V and J genes are TRBV28 and TRBJ1-4; D might be TRBD1 (5 bases). Germline CDR1 reads MDHEN; CDR2 reads SYDVKM. The CDR3 is 16 amino acids. Trimming cost V 3 bases and J 0 bases, with 11 bases left between them. The CDR3 spells CASSFQGLATNEKLFF. For the CDR3, the DNA is TGTGCCAGCAGTTTTCAGGGACTAGCAACTAATGAAAAACTGTTTTTT. The full variable domain, completed using reference TRBV28 and TRBJ1-4, is DVKVTQSSRYLVKRTGEKVFLECVQDMDHENMFWYRQDPGLGLRLIYFSYDVKMKEKGDIPEGYSVSREKKERFSLILESASTNQTSMYLCASSFQGLATNEKLFFGSGTQLSVL.

This chain joins TRBV5-1 and TRBJ1-1; 9 bases map to TRBD1. Trimming at V came to 2 bases and at J to 3 bases, leaving 2 bases not matched to a gene. Germline CDR1 is SGHRS and CDR2 is YFSETQ. This CDR3 is built from 14 residues. The CDR3 nucleotides are TGCGCCAGCAGCTTTGGACAGGGGTACACTGAAGCTTTCTTT. Its protein product is CASSFGQGYTEAFF.